This TCR beta chain comes out of a study of blood T cells in healthy people across ages. Whole-study context: Capture via template switching afforded approximately one barcoded beta molecule per two T cells.

Trimming at V came to 0 bases and at J to 3 bases, leaving 4 bases not matched to a gene. Germline V gene data show CDR1 as DFQATT and CDR2 as SNEGSKA (reference sequence). CDR3 length: 16 residues. Then a second PCR, running about 6 to 12 cycles, was carried out with a sample-barcoded 5' primer and a J-beta primer mix. TCRdb independently ran MiXCR on the 5' RACE reads; one entry per CDR3 protein. The top ten clones hold over 9% of a sample with approximately 1.5 million distinct CDR3 sequences, roughly 30% of them seen once. This clonotype was seen ten or more times. The rearrangement uses TRBV20-1 and TRBJ2-1; 11 nucleotides match TRBD2. The TCR comes from a woman between 25 and 40 years old in good health. Sequencing was done on a sample of blood. CDR3 DNA: TGCAGTGCTAGAGACCCTACTAGCGGGAGCTACAATGAGCAGTTCTTC. Translation: CSARDPTSGSYNEQFF.